This record concerns one T cell receptor (beta chain) sequence. RNA transcripts were the template for amplifying TCR beta CDR3 regions. During a first-round RT-PCR of the TCR CDR3, the HTBI primer set was used. TCRdb reprocessed the multiplex PCR reads via MiXCR and lists one record per CDR3 protein. The sample shows nearly 600,000 distinct CDR3 sequences, approximately 14% of them seen only once. The data stem from a study of T cells in Graves' hyperthyroidism and ophthalmopathy. Active moderate-to-severe ophthalmopathy, Clinical Activity Score at least 3, NOSPECS at least 4, under 3 months' duration. The CDR3 spans 15 residues. Per germline, CDR1 SGHRS and CDR2 YFSETQ. V shed 2 bases and J shed 2 bases, with 13 bases lying between them.

Specimen: blood. The chain couples TRBV5-1 to TRBJ1-2; D unclear. This sequence was found in a young woman with Graves' ophthalmopathy. The CDR3 reads CASSFGRLKNYGYTF. The DNA of the CDR3 is TGCGCCAGCAGCTTCGGCAGGTTGAAGAACTATGGCTACACCTTC.